The TCR beta chain described here comes from a study of blood T cell repertoires in COVID-19. Study summary: Whether acute or convalescent, the COVID-19 samples came from the United States, Italy and Spain. T cells, B-cell-depleted T cells, or PBMCs supplied cDNA or gDNA.

TCRdb's table, derived via immunoSEQ multiplex PCR, lists solely in-frame clones and lacks some. This table has approximately 200,000 clones, roughly 87% appearing once. The J segment lost 7 bases and the V segment lost 6 bases, leaving 18 bases of the junction unmatched. Germline CDR1 and CDR2: SGHTA and FQGNSA. CDR3 length equals 17 residues. Everyone who took part was roughly 18 to 89 years old, and they came from 20 to 25 US areas. The rearrangement links TRBV7-2 to TRBJ2-1; the match to TRBD2 covers 7 bases. Sequencing was done on a sample of PBMCs or T cells enriched from blood (not recorded which). The clonotype was recovered from a woman aged 25 to 39 who had recovered from COVID-19. The CDR3 nucleotides are TGTGCCAGCAGTTCCCGGGGGAGGGGCCCATTAGGGAATGAGCAGTTCTTC. Encoded protein: CASSSRGRGPLGNEQFF.